One sample yielded the 6 T cell receptor beta chains listed below, sequenced in a study of blood T cells in healthy people across ages. Primers used in a second PCR of about 7 to 12 cycles were a sample-barcoded 5' primer and a J-beta primer mix. Using its own MiXCR run on the 5' RACE reads, TCRdb lists one record per CDR3 protein. The sample yields 710,000 or so distinct CDR3 sequences, 32% seen once. Sequencing used blood. These receptors originate from an elderly woman in good health.

The chain couples TRBV27 to TRBJ2-3; 9 nucleotides agree with TRBD2. The germline V gene has CDR1 MNHEY and CDR2 SMNVEV (reference sequence). The CDR3 has 18 residues. Trimming at V came to 6 bases and at J to 0 bases, leaving 13 bases not matched to a gene. The CDR3 region is CASSAMIGTSGSTDTQYF. Here the CDR3 DNA reads TGTGCCAGCAGCGCAATGATTGGTACTAGCGGGAGCACAGATACGCAGTATTTT.

This clonotype was picked up a small number of times. Germline and junction disagree at one end, which may indicate a read error. This chain uses TRBV9 with TRBJ2-3; D may be TRBD2 (5 bases). The length of the CDR3 is 12 residues. Germline V gene sequence: CDR1 SGDLS, CDR2 YYNGEE. The CDR3, as DNA: TGTGCCAGCAACGTAGCGACAGATACGCAGTATTTT. Translation: CASNVATDTQYF.

This clonotype was seen only once. The chain couples TRBV27 to TRBJ2-4, with TRBD1 as a possible D gene (5 bases). TRBJ2-7 matches the DNA end more closely, so the J call is doubtful. This CDR3 contains 14 residues. Germline CDR1 and CDR2: MNHEY and SMNVEV (reference sequence). The DNA of the CDR3 is TGTGCCAGCAGTTTATCGGGGCATACCTACGAGCAGTACTTC. This codes for CASSLSGHTYEQYF.

Regarding this clonotype: A much larger clone is a single base away; this may be a read error. J is TRBJ1-6 and V is TRBV10-3, with D unclear. With 10 bases removed from V and 8 bases from J, the gap between germline ends came to 18 bases. Germline lookup yields CDR1 ENHRY and CDR2 SYGVKD. The CDR3 loop spans 14 amino acids. CDR3 sequence reads: CATKLDIQYSPLHF. The CDR3, as DNA: TGTGCCACCAAGCTAGACATCCAATATTCACCCCTCCACTTT.

This clonotype was seen many times. The V gene is TRBV5-4, the J gene TRBJ2-5; TRBD1 matches 7 bases. Germline V lookup: CDR1 SGHNT, CDR2 YYREEE (reference sequence). Germline trimming cut 1 base from V and 1 base from J; bases unmatched to any gene: 7. CDR3 length equals 16 residues. CDR3 sequence reads: CASSLRLGQIQETQYF. The CDR3 DNA follows: TGTGCCAGCAGCTTGCGACTGGGACAGATCCAAGAGACCCAGTACTTC.

This clonotype was seen more than once but under ten times. It may be a read error: a sequence one base away is much more abundant. The rearrangement links TRBV6-2 or TRBV6-3 to TRBJ2-4; D might be TRBD2 (6 bases). CDR3 size: 14 residues. Germline-derived CDR1 and CDR2 are MNHEY and SVGEGT. CDR3: CASRYFGQRDIQYF. The CDR3 region has the DNA TGTGCCAGCAGGTACTTTGGGCAGCGGGACATTCAGTACTTC.